These 14 T cell receptor beta chains originate from one sample sequenced in a study of early T cells in non-severe SARS-CoV-2 infection. From the 5' RACE reads, TCRdb called clonotypes with MiXCR, one entry per CDR3 protein. In the table there are tens of thousands of distinct CDR3 sequences, roughly 9.4% of which are singletons. Sequenced sample: whole blood. The receptors stem from an adult who was a healthcare worker with PCR-confirmed SARS-CoV-2 infection or an uninfected control (not recorded which).

Ten or more counts support this clonotype. The rearrangement joins TRBV6-5 to TRBJ1-1; 7 bases line up with TRBD1. This CDR3 contains 15 residues. Germline CDR1 and CDR2: MNHEY and SVGAGI. V dropped 3 bases and J dropped 4; count of bases not matched to a gene: 8. The CDR3 sequence is CASSYQTGSFTEAFF. DNA for the CDR3: TGTGCCAGCAGTTATCAGACAGGGTCTTTCACTGAAGCTTTCTTT.

Of note for this clonotype: This may be a read error, as it is one base from a much larger clone. The chain recombines TRBV5-6 with TRBJ2-3, with D unresolved. CDR3 length: 13 residues. V shed 6 bases and J shed 1 base, with 9 bases lying between them. The germline V gene has CDR1 SGHDT and CDR2 YYEEEE. CDR3 protein: CASNFLRTDTQYF. The CDR3 nucleotides read TGTGCCAGCAACTTCCTCCGCACAGATACGCAGTATTTT.

In this sample, this clonotype turned up many times. The gene calls are TRBV20-1 and TRBJ2-3, with TRBD2 matching over 13 bases. CDR1 is DFQATT, CDR2 SNEGSKA, per germline (reference sequence). This CDR3 comprises 15 residues. The trim removed 5 bases at V and 9 bases at J, leaving 11 bases unmatched. The CDR3 region is CSALLAGGILTTQYF. CDR3 sequence (DNA): TGCAGTGCTCTACTAGCGGGGGGGATCCTGACAACGCAGTATTTT.

This clonotype was observed many times. This chain uses TRBV2 with TRBJ2-1; 7 bases are shared with TRBD2. Trimming took 6 bases from V and 8 from J; bases not matched to a gene: 13. The CDR3 length is 15 residues. The germline gives CDR1 SNHLY, CDR2 FYNNEI. CDR3 protein: CASSLGGGSAHEQFF. In DNA form, the CDR3 reads TGTGCCAGCAGCCTGGGGGGAGGGAGTGCCCATGAGCAGTTCTTC.

This clonotype was counted a few times. The chain carries TRBV12-3 or TRBV12-4 and TRBJ1-1, with 7 bases aligning to TRBD1. This CDR3 contains 12 residues. V dropped 3 bases and J dropped 8; count of bases not matched to a gene: 3. CDR3: CASSFSDREAFF. CDR3 in DNA: TGTGCCAGCAGTTTTTCGGACAGGGAAGCTTTCTTT.

This clonotype appeared many times. CDR3 nucleotide sequence: TGCGCCAGCAGAGTAGGACAGGGAAATTATGGCTACACCTTC. Its protein product is CASRVGQGNYGYTF. The rearrangement links TRBV5-1 to TRBJ1-2; 8 bases map to TRBD1. Germline lookup yields CDR1 SGHRS and CDR2 YFSETQ. V shed 5 bases, J shed 5 bases, and the junction held 8 bases outside the gene matches. The CDR3 is made up of 14 amino acids.

The sample holds a few counts of this clonotype. This chain uses TRBV24-1 with TRBJ2-2, with a possible D match to TRBD2 (5 bases). The V gene's germline CDR1 is KGHDR and CDR2 SFDVKD. V was clipped by 3 bases and J by 1 base, with 14 bases between them. The CDR3 loop spans 17 amino acids. CDR3 DNA sequence: TGTGCCACCAGTGATCTGAGTGGTAGCGAGAACACCGGGGAGCTGTTTTTT. Amino acid sequence: CATSDLSGSENTGELFF.

The chain is built from TRBV28 and TRBJ2-3; D uncertain. CDR3 length equals 13 residues. The germline CDR1 and CDR2 sequences are MDHEN and SYDVKM. With 5 bases removed from V and 5 bases from J, the gap between germline ends came to 11 bases. The CDR3 is CASSLRRQDTQYF. DNA of the CDR3: TGTGCCAGCAGTCTCCGACGGCAAGATACGCAGTATTTT. Looking up the rest from reference TRBV28 and TRBJ2-3 gives the full variable domain: DVKVTQSSRYLVKRTGEKVFLECVQDMDHENMFWYRQDPGLGLRLIYFSYDVKMKEKGDIPEGYSVSREKKERFSLILESASTNQTSMYLCASSLRRQDTQYFGPGTRLTVL.

Many counts were recorded for this clonotype. V is TRBV7-9 and J is TRBJ1-1; D is possibly TRBD1 (6 bases). Trimming left V 4 bases short and J 4 bases short, with 16 bases between. In germline, CDR1 is SEHNR, CDR2 FQNEAQ (reference sequence). The CDR3 covers 15 residues. The CDR3 sequence: CASSYEVDRITEAFF. The CDR3 nucleotides are TGTGCCAGCAGCTACGAGGTCGACAGGATCACTGAAGCTTTCTTT.

This clonotype occurred many times. The CDR3 reads CASSQEFPPTNEKLFF. For the CDR3, the DNA is TGCGCCAGCAGCCAAGAATTCCCCCCAACTAATGAAAAACTGTTTTTT. The chain is built from TRBV4-1 and TRBJ1-4, with D hard to call. This CDR3 is 16 amino acids long. Germline V lookup: CDR1 MGHRA, CDR2 YSYEKL. V was pared by 0 bases and J by 0 bases, with 8 bases between.

Only a few counts were recorded for this clonotype. The V gene is TRBV27, the J gene TRBJ2-5; 13 positions match TRBD2. V shed 2 bases and J 4 bases; nucleotides not matched to a gene: 1. This CDR3 spans 15 amino acids. Germline CDR1 MNHEY, CDR2 SMNVEV (reference sequence). CDR3 nucleotides: TGTGCCAGCAGTTTAGGGACTAGCGGGATAGAGACCCAGTACTTC. This translates into CASSLGTSGIETQYF.

This clonotype was seen at least ten times. The chain couples TRBV7-2 to TRBJ2-1; 7 bases map to TRBD2. The CDR3 spans 15 residues. V lost 1 base to trimming and J lost 6 bases; unmatched junction nucleotides: 6. Germline V gene lookup returns CDR1 SGHTA and CDR2 FQGNSA. CDR3 bases: TGTGCCAGCAGCTTAGTGGCGGGAGCGGGCAATGAGCAGTTCTTC. Amino acid sequence: CASSLVAGAGNEQFF.

The V call is TRBV7-3, the J call TRBJ2-3, with D hard to call. Germline values: CDR1 SGHTA, CDR2 FQGTGA. The CDR3 runs to 13 residues. V lost 2 bases to trimming and J lost 0 bases, with 3 bases between them. Written as DNA, the CDR3 is TGTGCCAGCAGCTTAGAAAGCACAGATACGCAGTATTTT. Its translation: CASSLESTDTQYF. The full variable domain, with the rest looked up from reference TRBV7-3 and TRBJ2-3, is GAGVSQTPSNKVTEKGKYVELRCDPISGHTALYWYRQSLGQGPEFLIYFQGTGAADDSGLPNDRFFAVRPEGSVSTLKIQRTERGDSAVYLCASSLESTDTQYFGPGTRLTVL.

This clonotype was counted only a few times. The chain uses TRBV15 and TRBJ1-5, with D hard to call. V was shortened by 0 bases and J by 1 base, with 4 bases between the two germline ends. Germline lookup yields CDR1 LNHNV and CDR2 YYDKDF (reference sequence). The CDR3 covers 14 residues. CDR3 protein: CATSRDYSNQPQHF. CDR3 coding DNA: TGTGCCACCAGCAGAGATTACAGCAATCAGCCCCAGCATTTT.